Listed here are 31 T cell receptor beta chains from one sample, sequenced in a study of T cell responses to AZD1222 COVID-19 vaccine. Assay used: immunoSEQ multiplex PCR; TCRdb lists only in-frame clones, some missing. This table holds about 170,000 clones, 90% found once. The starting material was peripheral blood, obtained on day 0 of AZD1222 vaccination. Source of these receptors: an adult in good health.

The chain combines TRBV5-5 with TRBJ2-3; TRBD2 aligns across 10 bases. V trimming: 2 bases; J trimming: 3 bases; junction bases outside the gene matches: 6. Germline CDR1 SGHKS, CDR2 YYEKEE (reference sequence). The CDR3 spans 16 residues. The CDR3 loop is CASSFMSGGATDTQYF. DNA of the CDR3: TGTGCCAGCAGCTTCATGAGCGGGGGGGCTACAGATACGCAGTATTTT.

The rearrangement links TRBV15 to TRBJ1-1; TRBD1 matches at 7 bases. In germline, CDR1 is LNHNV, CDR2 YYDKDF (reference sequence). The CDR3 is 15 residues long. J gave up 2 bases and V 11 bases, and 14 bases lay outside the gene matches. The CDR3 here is CAVTNGGTVNTEAFF. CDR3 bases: TGTGCCGTAACGAACGGAGGGACAGTTAACACTGAAGCTTTCTTT.

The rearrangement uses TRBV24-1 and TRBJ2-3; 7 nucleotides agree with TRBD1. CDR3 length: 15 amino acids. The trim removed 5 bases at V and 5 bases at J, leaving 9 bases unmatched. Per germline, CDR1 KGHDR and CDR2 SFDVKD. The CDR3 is CATSATDRARDTQYF. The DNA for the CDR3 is TGTGCCACCAGTGCGACCGACAGGGCGAGAGATACGCAGTATTTT.

The CDR3 bases are TGTGCCAGCAGCGAACCCACCGGGACTAGCGGGGGCCTAAGCACAGATACGCAGTATTTT. This gives the protein CASSEPTGTSGGLSTDTQYF. The chain is built from TRBV2 and TRBJ2-3, with 14 bases lining up with TRBD2. V was pared by 6 bases and J by 0 bases, with 14 bases of the junction left unmatched. The CDR3 has 20 amino acids. CDR1 and CDR2 (germline): SNHLY, FYNNEI.

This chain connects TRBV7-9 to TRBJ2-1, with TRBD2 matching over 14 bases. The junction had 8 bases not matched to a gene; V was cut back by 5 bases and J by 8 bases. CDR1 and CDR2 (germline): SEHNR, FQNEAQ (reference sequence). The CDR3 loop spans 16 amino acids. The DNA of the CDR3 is TGTGCCAGCAGCCCCCCGGGACTAGCGGGGGTGGATGAGCAGTTCTTC. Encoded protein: CASSPPGLAGVDEQFF.

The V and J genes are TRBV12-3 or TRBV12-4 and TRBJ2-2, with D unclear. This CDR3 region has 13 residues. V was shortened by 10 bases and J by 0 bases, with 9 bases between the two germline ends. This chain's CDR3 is CANLKANTGELFF. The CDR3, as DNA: TGTGCCAACCTGAAAGCGAACACCGGGGAGCTGTTTTTT.

Here the CDR3 DNA reads TGTGCCAGTAGTAACCCCGGACAGGCCCCATATGGCTACACCTTC. It yields the protein CASSNPGQAPYGYTF. The chain combines TRBV19 with TRBJ1-2; 7 bases map to TRBD1. CDR3 length: 15 residues. Per germline, CDR1 LNHDA and CDR2 SQIVND (reference sequence). The ends lost 4 bases at V and 5 bases at J; junction bases unmatched: 10. The whole variable domain, filled in from reference TRBV19 and TRBJ1-2, reads DGGITQSPKYLFRKEGQNVTLSCEQNLNHDAMYWYRQDPGQGLRLIYYSQIVNDFQKGDIAEGYSVSREKKESFPLTVTSAQKNPTAFYLCASSNPGQAPYGYTFGSGTRLTVV.

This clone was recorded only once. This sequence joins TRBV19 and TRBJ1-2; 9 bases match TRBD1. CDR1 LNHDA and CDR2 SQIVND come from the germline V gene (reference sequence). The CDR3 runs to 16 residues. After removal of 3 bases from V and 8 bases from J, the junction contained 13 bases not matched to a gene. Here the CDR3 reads CASSISRNRGPSGYTF. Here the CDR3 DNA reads TGTGCCAGTAGTATTAGTAGGAACAGGGGGCCGTCGGGCTACACCTTC.

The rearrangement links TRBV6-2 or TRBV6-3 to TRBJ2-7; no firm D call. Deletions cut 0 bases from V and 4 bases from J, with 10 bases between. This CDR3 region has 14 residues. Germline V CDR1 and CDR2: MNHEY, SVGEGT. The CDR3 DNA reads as TGTGCCAGCAGTTACTCGCGGCTTACTTACGAGCAGTACTTC. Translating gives CASSYSRLTYEQYF.

The CDR3 coding sequence is TGCAGTGCTAGTACAGGGCGGAACTATGGCTACACCTTC. Translation gives CSASTGRNYGYTF. This sequence joins TRBV20-1 and TRBJ1-2; D perhaps matches TRBD1 (6 bases). Looked up from germline, CDR1 is DFQATT and CDR2 is SNEGSKA (reference sequence). Trimming took off 3 bases at V and 2 bases at J, with 10 bases between the two ends. This CDR3 comprises 13 residues.

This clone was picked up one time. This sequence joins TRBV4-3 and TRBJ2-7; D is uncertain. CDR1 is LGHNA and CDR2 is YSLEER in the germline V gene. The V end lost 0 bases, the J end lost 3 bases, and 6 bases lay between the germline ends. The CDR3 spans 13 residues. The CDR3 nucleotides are TGCGCCAGCAGCCAAGACTACAGCTACGAGCAGTACTTC. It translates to CASSQDYSYEQYF.

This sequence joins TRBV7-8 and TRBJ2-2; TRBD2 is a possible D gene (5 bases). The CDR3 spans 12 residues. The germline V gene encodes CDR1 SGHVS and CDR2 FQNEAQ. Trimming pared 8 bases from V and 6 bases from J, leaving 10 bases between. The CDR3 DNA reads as TGTGCCAGCCTCGGGGATGCCGGGGAGCTGTTTTTT. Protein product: CASLGDAGELFF.

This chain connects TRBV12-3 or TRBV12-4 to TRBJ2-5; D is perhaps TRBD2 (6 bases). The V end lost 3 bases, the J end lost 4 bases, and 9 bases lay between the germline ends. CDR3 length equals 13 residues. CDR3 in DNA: TGTGCCAGCAGTTTCGGAGGGCGAGAGACCCAGTACTTC. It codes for CASSFGGRETQYF.

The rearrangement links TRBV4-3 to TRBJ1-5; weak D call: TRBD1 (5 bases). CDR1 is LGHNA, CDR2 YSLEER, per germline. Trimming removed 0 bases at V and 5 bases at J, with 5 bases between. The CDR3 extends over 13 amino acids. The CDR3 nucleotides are TGCGCCAGCAGCCAAGACAGGGATCAGCCCCAGCATTTT. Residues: CASSQDRDQPQHF.

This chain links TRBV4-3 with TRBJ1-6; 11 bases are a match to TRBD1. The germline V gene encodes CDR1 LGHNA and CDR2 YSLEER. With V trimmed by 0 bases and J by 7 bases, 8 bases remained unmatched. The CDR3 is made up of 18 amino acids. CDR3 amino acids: CASSQDVGTGGWNSPLHF. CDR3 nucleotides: TGCGCCAGCAGCCAAGATGTTGGGACAGGGGGTTGGAATTCACCCCTCCACTTT.

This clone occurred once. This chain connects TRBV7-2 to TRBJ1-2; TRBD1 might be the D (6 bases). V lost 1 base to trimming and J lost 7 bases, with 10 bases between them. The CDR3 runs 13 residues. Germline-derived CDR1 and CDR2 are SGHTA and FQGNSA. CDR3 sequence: CASSLDRVGGYTF. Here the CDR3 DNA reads TGTGCCAGCAGCTTAGACAGGGTGGGTGGCTACACCTTC.

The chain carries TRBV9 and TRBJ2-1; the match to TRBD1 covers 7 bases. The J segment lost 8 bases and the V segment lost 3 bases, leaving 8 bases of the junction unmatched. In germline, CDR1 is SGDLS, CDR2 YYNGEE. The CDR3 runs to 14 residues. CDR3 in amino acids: CASSAPGQFHEQFF. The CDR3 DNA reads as TGTGCCAGCAGCGCTCCGGGACAGTTCCATGAGCAGTTCTTC.

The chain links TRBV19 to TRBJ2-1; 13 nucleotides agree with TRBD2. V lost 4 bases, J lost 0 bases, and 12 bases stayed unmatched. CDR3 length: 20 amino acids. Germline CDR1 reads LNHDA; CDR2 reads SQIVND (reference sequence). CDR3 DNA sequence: TGTGCCAGTAGTACCCTTAAGACTAGCGGGGGGCTCAGCTCCTACAATGAGCAGTTCTTC. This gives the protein CASSTLKTSGGLSSYNEQFF.

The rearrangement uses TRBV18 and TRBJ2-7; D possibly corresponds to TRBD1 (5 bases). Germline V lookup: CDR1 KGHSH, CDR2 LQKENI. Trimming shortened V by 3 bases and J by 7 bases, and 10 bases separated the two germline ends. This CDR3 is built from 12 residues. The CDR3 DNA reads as TGTGCCAGCTCACCCCAGGGTGGGGAGCAGTACTTC. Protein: CASSPQGGEQYF.

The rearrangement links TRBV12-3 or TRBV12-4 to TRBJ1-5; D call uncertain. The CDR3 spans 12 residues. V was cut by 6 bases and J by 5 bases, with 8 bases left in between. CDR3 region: CASSPQYQPQHF. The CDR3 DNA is TGTGCCAGCAGCCCACAGTATCAGCCCCAGCATTTT.

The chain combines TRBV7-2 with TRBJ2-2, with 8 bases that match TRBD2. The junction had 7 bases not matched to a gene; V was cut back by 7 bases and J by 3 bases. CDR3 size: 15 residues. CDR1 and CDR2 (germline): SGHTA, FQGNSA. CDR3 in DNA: TGTGCCAGCATCCGGTCGGGGGGGTACACCGGGGAGCTGTTTTTT. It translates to CASIRSGGYTGELFF.

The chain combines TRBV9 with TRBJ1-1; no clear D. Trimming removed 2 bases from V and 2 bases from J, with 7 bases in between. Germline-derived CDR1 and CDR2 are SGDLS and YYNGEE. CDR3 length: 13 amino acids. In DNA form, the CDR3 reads TGTGCCAGCAGCGTGACTTTTAACACTGAAGCTTTCTTT. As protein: CASSVTFNTEAFF.

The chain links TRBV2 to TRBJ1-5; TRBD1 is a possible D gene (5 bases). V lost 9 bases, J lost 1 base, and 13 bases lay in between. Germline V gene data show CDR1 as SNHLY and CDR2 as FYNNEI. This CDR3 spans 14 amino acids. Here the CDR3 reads CASNRGYSNQPQHF. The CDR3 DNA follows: TGTGCCAGTAATCGGGGGTACAGCAATCAGCCCCAGCATTTT.

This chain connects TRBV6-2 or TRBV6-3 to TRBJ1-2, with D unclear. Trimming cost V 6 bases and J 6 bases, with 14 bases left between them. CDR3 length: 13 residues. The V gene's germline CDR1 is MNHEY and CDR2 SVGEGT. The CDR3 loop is CASSRDGLDGYTF. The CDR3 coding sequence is TGTGCCAGCAGCCGTGACGGGTTGGATGGCTACACCTTC.

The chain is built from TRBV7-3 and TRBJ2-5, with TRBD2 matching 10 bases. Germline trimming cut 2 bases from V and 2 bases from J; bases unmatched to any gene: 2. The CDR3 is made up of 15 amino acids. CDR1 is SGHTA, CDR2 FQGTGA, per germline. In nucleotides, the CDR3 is TGTGCCAGCAGCTTAGAGCGGGGGGGACAAGAGACCCAGTACTTC. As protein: CASSLERGGQETQYF.

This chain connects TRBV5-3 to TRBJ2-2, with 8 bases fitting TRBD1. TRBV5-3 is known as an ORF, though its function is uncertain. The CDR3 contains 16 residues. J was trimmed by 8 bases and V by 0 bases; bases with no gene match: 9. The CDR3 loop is CARSLGDRGSVGELFF. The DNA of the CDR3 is TGTGCCAGAAGCTTGGGAGACAGGGGAAGTGTGGGGGAGCTGTTTTTT.

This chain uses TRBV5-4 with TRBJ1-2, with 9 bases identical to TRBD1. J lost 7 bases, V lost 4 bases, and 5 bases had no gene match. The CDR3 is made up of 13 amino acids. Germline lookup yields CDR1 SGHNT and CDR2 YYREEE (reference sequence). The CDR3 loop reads CASSPGQGRGYTF. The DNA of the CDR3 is TGTGCCAGCAGCCCGGGACAGGGTCGTGGCTACACCTTC.

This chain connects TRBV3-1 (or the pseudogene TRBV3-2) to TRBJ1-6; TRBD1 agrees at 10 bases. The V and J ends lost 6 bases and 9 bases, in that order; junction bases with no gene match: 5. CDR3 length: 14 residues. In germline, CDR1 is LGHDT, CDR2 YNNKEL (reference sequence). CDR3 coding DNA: TGTGCCAGCAGTCGGACAGGGGGTGGTTCACCCCTCCACTTT. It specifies CASSRTGGGSPLHF.

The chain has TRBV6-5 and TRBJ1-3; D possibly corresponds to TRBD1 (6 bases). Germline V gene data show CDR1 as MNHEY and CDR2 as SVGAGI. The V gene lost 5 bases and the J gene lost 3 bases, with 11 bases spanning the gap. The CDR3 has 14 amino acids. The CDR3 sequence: CASSLQGVGNTIYF. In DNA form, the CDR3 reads TGTGCCAGCAGTCTACAGGGTGTTGGAAACACCATATATTTT.

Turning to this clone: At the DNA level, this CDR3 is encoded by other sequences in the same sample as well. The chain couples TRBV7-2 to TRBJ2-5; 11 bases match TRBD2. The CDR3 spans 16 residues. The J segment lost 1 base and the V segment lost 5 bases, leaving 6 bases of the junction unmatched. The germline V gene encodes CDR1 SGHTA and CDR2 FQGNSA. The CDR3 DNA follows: TGTGCCAGCAGCCCAAGACTAGCGGGGCGCCAAGAGACCCAGTACTTC. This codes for CASSPRLAGRQETQYF.

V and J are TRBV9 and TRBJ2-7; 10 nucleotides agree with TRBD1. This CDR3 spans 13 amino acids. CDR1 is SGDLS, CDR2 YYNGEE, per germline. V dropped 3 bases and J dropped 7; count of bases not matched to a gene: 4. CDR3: CASSAGQGFEQYF. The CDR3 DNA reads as TGTGCCAGCAGCGCGGGACAGGGGTTTGAGCAGTACTTC.